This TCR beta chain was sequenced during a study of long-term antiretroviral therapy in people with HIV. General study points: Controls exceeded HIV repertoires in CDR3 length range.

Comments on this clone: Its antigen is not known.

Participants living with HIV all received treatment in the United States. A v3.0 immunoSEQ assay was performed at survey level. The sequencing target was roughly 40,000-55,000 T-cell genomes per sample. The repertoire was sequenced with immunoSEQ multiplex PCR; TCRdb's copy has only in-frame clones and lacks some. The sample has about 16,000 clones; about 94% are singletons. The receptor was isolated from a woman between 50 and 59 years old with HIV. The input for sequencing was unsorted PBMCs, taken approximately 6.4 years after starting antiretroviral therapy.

The CDR3 region is CASRFPSGIQETQYF. In DNA form, the CDR3 reads TGTGCCAGCAGGTTCCCTAGCGGGATTCAAGAGACCCAGTACTTC. The V and J genes are TRBV28 and TRBJ2-5, with TRBD2 identical over 9 bases. This CDR3 contains 15 residues. V lost 6 bases and J lost 2; bases outside the gene matches: 7. Per the germline V gene, CDR1 is MDHEN and CDR2 is SYDVKM.